This T cell receptor beta chain stems from a study of blood T cell repertoires in COVID-19. Study information: COVID-19 samples, acute and convalescent, were from the United States, Italy and Spain.

Germline V lookup: CDR1 KGHSH, CDR2 LQKENI. V lost 0 bases and J 1 base, leaving 10 bases between the germline ends. The CDR3 has 16 amino acids. The method was immunoSEQ multiplex PCR; TCRdb's version includes in-frame clones alone and lacks a portion of them. The sample lists fewer than 400,000 clones; about 87% were seen once. This clone occurred a few times. The sample consisted of PBMCs or T cells enriched from blood (not recorded which). The chain couples TRBV18 to TRBJ1-3; D not certain. The TCR sequence derives from a man aged 25-40 years who had recovered from COVID-19. Here the CDR3 reads CASSPPRTASGNTIYF. The CDR3 DNA is TGTGCCAGCTCACCACCCCGGACTGCTTCTGGAAACACCATATATTTT.